This is a list of T cell receptor beta chains from one sample in a study of OX40 agonist ivuxolimab in advanced cancers. Clones were sequenced by immunoSEQ multiplex PCR, and TCRdb holds only the in-frame ones, with some missing. The table has about 91,000 clones, 85% to 90% seen once; the top ten hold 1.5% to 2%. The specimen was CD4+ or CD8+ T cells sorted from blood, collected in a trial of the OX40 agonist ivuxolimab. Receptors were obtained from an adult with an advanced solid tumor such as melanoma, head and neck, liver or kidney cancer. CDR3s include the opening cysteine and the closing phenylalanine or tryptophan. The order of the fields is D gene, J gene, V gene, clone size, CDR3 protein, CDR3 DNA. A D gene is named only where the DNA matches it firmly. The size entry is marked missing in some rows and otherwise reads once, few, many or a size class.

D gene: TRBD2
J gene: TRBJ2-5
V gene: TRBV5-1
clone size: -
CDR3 protein: CASSSGTRQETQYF
CDR3 DNA: TGCGCCAGCAGCTCCGGGACTAGACAAGAGACCCAGTACTTC

D gene: -
J gene: TRBJ2-7
V gene: TRBV27
clone size: -
CDR3 protein: CASSQKIGRYEQYF
CDR3 DNA: TGTGCCAGCAGTCAAAAAATAGGGCGCTACGAGCAGTACTTC

D gene: -
J gene: TRBJ2-3
V gene: TRBV6-1
clone size: -
CDR3 protein: CASSFGGAEDTQYF
CDR3 DNA: TGTGCCAGCAGTTTCGGCGGGGCAGAAGATACGCAGTATTTT

D gene: TRBD1
J gene: TRBJ1-1
V gene: TRBV7-3
clone size: -
CDR3 protein: CASSWGQDTEAFF
CDR3 DNA: TGTGCCAGCAGCTGGGGACAGGACACTGAAGCTTTCTTT

D gene: TRBD2
J gene: TRBJ2-3
V gene: TRBV11-2
clone size: -
CDR3 protein: CASRVAGATDTQYF
CDR3 DNA: TGTGCCAGCAGGGTAGCGGGAGCCACAGATACGCAGTATTTT

D gene: -
J gene: TRBJ2-7
V gene: TRBV20-1
clone size: -
CDR3 protein: CSASRGGEQYF
CDR3 DNA: TGCAGTGCCAGCAGGGGTGGCGAGCAGTACTTC

D gene: TRBD1
J gene: TRBJ1-2
V gene: TRBV25-1
clone size: -
CDR3 protein: CASSEFRDREGYTF
CDR3 DNA: TGTGCCAGCAGTGAATTTCGGGACAGGGAGGGCTACACCTTC

D gene: -
J gene: TRBJ2-1
V gene: TRBV30
clone size: -
CDR3 protein: CAWRRASRVPEQFF
CDR3 DNA: TGTGCCTGGAGGAGGGCGTCCAGGGTCCCTGAGCAGTTCTTC

D gene: -
J gene: TRBJ2-2
V gene: TRBV28
clone size: -
CDR3 protein: CASREEGLPFF
CDR3 DNA: TGTGCCAGCAGGGAAGAGGGCCTTCCGTTTTTT

D gene: TRBD1
J gene: TRBJ2-6
V gene: TRBV11-3
clone size: -
CDR3 protein: CASSAGQGVPGANVLTF
CDR3 DNA: TGTGCCAGCAGCGCAGGACAGGGGGTACCTGGGGCCAACGTCCTGACTTTC

D gene: TRBD2
J gene: TRBJ2-7
V gene: TRBV19
clone size: -
CDR3 protein: CASSKLAGAPAYEQYF
CDR3 DNA: TGTGCCAGTAGTAAACTAGCGGGAGCTCCGGCATACGAGCAGTACTTC

D gene: -
J gene: TRBJ2-5
V gene: TRBV30
clone size: -
CDR3 protein: CAWSVTLETQYF
CDR3 DNA: TGTGCCTGGAGTGTGACCTTAGAGACCCAGTACTTC

D gene: TRBD2
J gene: TRBJ2-1
V gene: TRBV10-2
clone size: -
CDR3 protein: CASSDARGLAGGKKNNEQFF
CDR3 DNA: TGCGCCAGCAGTGACGCGAGGGGACTAGCGGGAGGGAAAAAAAACAATGAGCAGTTCTTC

D gene: -
J gene: TRBJ1-1
V gene: TRBV2
clone size: -
CDR3 protein: CASTRTENTEAFF
CDR3 DNA: TGTGCCAGCACCAGGACCGAGAACACTGAAGCTTTCTTT

D gene: TRBD1
J gene: TRBJ2-3
V gene: TRBV6-1
clone size: -
CDR3 protein: CASRKQGADTQYF
CDR3 DNA: TGTGCCAGCAGGAAACAGGGGGCAGATACGCAGTATTTT

D gene: -
J gene: TRBJ2-5
V gene: TRBV28
clone size: -
CDR3 protein: CASSTQGGRNQETQYF
CDR3 DNA: TGTGCCAGCAGCACACAGGGAGGGCGGAACCAAGAGACCCAGTACTTC

D gene: -
J gene: TRBJ2-7
V gene: TRBV29-1
clone size: -
CDR3 protein: CSVRGSSYEQYF
CDR3 DNA: TGCAGCGTGCGCGGGTCATCCTACGAGCAGTACTTC

D gene: -
J gene: TRBJ2-5
V gene: TRBV12-5
clone size: -
CDR3 protein: CASGLEETQYF
CDR3 DNA: TGTGCTAGTGGTTTGGAGGAGACCCAGTACTTC

D gene: TRBD2
J gene: TRBJ2-1
V gene: TRBV13
clone size: -
CDR3 protein: CASSRTSGRVYNEQFF
CDR3 DNA: TGTGCCAGCAGTCGGACTAGCGGGAGGGTCTACAATGAGCAGTTCTTC

D gene: -
J gene: TRBJ1-1
V gene: TRBV7-3
clone size: -
CDR3 protein: CASSLGENTEAFF
CDR3 DNA: TGTGCCAGCAGCTTAGGGGAGAACACTGAAGCTTTCTTT

D gene: TRBD2
J gene: TRBJ2-7
V gene: TRBV9
clone size: -
CDR3 protein: CASSAGDPYEQYF
CDR3 DNA: TGTGCCTCATCAGCGGGAGATCCCTACGAGCAGTACTTC

D gene: TRBD2
J gene: TRBJ2-1
V gene: TRBV10-3
clone size: -
CDR3 protein: CAISEMETSSNEQFF
CDR3 DNA: TGTGCCATCAGTGAGATGGAGACTAGCTCCAATGAGCAGTTCTTC

D gene: TRBD2
J gene: TRBJ2-1
V gene: TRBV6-5
clone size: -
CDR3 protein: CASSYSRLAGGYEQFF
CDR3 DNA: TGTGCCAGCAGTTACTCGAGACTAGCGGGGGGTTATGAGCAGTTCTTC

D gene: -
J gene: TRBJ2-1
V gene: TRBV10-3
clone size: -
CDR3 protein: CAISGLADLGANEQFF
CDR3 DNA: TGTGCCATCAGTGGGCTTGCGGATCTCGGAGCGAATGAGCAGTTCTTC

D gene: TRBD2
J gene: TRBJ2-5
V gene: TRBV28
clone size: -
CDR3 protein: CASSPTGGSGQTQYF
CDR3 DNA: TGTGCCAGCAGTCCCACGGGAGGGAGCGGCCAGACCCAGTACTTC

D gene: -
J gene: TRBJ1-1
V gene: TRBV15
clone size: -
CDR3 protein: CATSRVALNTEAFF
CDR3 DNA: TGTGCCACCAGCAGAGTTGCCCTGAACACCGAAGCTTTCTTT

D gene: -
J gene: TRBJ2-1
V gene: TRBV7-2
clone size: -
CDR3 protein: CASSLGLVNEQFF
CDR3 DNA: TGTGCCAGCAGCTTAGGTTTGGTTAATGAGCAGTTCTTC

D gene: -
J gene: TRBJ1-1
V gene: TRBV5-1
clone size: -
CDR3 protein: CASSSGAGTSRGEAFF
CDR3 DNA: TGCGCCAGCAGCTCAGGCGCGGGAACGAGTAGGGGGGAAGCTTTCTTT

D gene: -
J gene: TRBJ2-2
V gene: TRBV4-2
clone size: -
CDR3 protein: CASSQGARQGTGELFF
CDR3 DNA: TGTGCCAGCAGCCAAGGGGCTAGGCAGGGCACCGGGGAGCTGTTTTTT

D gene: -
J gene: TRBJ1-5
V gene: TRBV10-3
clone size: -
CDR3 protein: CAISEFVGGAGQPQHF
CDR3 DNA: TGTGCCATCAGTGAGTTTGTCGGGGGCGCGGGTCAGCCCCAGCATTTT

D gene: TRBD2
J gene: TRBJ2-7
V gene: TRBV27
clone size: once
CDR3 protein: CASSLRRLAGEQHF
CDR3 DNA: TGTGCCAGCAGTTTACGCAGACTAGCGGGCGAGCAGCACTTC

D gene: TRBD2
J gene: TRBJ2-5
V gene: TRBV5-6
clone size: -
CDR3 protein: CASRGNGLADQETQYF
CDR3 DNA: TGTGCCAGCAGGGGAAATGGACTAGCGGATCAAGAGACCCAGTACTTC

D gene: -
J gene: TRBJ2-3
V gene: TRBV13
clone size: -
CDR3 protein: CASSYLTDTQYF
CDR3 DNA: TGTGCCAGCAGCTATCTCACAGATACGCAGTATTTT

D gene: TRBD1
J gene: TRBJ2-3
V gene: TRBV27
clone size: -
CDR3 protein: CASSRTGTDTQYF
CDR3 DNA: TGTGCCAGCAGTAGGACAGGGACAGATACGCAGTATTTT

D gene: -
J gene: TRBJ2-3
V gene: TRBV6-1
clone size: -
CDR3 protein: CASSEALRGTQYF
CDR3 DNA: TGTGCCAGCAGTGAAGCGCTTCGGGGTACGCAGTATTTT

D gene: TRBD2
J gene: TRBJ2-3
V gene: TRBV9
clone size: once
CDR3 protein: CASSVERGVPPDTQYF
CDR3 DNA: TGTGCCAGCAGCGTAGAGCGGGGGGTCCCCCCAGATACGCAGTATTTT

D gene: TRBD2
J gene: TRBJ2-7
V gene: TRBV23-1
clone size: -
CDR3 protein: CASSQTSGRAYEQYF
CDR3 DNA: TGCGCCAGCAGTCAGACTAGCGGGAGGGCCTACGAGCAGTACTTC